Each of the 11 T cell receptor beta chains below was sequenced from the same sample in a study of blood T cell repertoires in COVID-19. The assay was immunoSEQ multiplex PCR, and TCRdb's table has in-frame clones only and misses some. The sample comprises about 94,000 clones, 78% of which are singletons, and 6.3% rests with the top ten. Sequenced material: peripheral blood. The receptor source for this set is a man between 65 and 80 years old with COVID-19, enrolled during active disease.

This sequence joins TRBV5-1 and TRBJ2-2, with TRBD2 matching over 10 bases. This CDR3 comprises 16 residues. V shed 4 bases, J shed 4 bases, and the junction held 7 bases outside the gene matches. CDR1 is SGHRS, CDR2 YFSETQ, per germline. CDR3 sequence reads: CASSLETSGFTGELFF. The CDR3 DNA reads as TGCGCCAGCAGCCTTGAGACTAGCGGGTTCACCGGGGAGCTGTTTTTT. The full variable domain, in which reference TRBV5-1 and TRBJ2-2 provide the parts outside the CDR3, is KAGVTQTPRYLIKTRGQQVTLSCSPISGHRSVSWYQQTPGQGLQFLFEYFSETQRNKGNFPGRFSGRQFSNSRSEMNVSTLELGDSALYLCASSLETSGFTGELFFGEGSRLTVL.

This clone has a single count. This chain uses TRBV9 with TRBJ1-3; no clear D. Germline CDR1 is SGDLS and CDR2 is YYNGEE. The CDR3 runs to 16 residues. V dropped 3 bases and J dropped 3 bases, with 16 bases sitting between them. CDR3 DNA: TGTGCCAGCAGCGGGAGGCTTCGGCTGGGTGGAAACACCATATATTTT. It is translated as CASSGRLRLGGNTIYF.

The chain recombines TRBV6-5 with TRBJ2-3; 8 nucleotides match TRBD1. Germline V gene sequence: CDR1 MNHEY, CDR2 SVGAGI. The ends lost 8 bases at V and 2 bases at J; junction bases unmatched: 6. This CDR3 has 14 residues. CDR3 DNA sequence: TGTGCCAGCGGAAGACAGGGGACCACAGATACGCAGTATTTT. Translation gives CASGRQGTTDTQYF.

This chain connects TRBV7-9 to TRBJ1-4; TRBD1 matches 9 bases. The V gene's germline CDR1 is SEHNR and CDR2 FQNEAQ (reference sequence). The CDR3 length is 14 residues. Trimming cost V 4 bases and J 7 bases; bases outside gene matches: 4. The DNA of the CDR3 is TGTGCCAGCAGCTGGGGACAGGGAGGTGAAAAACTGTTTTTT. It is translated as CASSWGQGGEKLFF. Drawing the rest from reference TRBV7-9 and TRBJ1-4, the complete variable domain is DTGVSQNPRHKITKRGQNVTFRCDPISEHNRLYWYRQTLGQGPEFLTYFQNEAQLEKSRLLSDRFSAERPKGSFSTLEIQRTEQGDSAMYLCASSWGQGGEKLFFGSGTQLSVL.

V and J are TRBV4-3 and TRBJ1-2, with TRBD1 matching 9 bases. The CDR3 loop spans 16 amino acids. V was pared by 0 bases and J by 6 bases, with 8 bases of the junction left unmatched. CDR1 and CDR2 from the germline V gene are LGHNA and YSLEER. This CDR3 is CASSQDWLGDRDGYTF. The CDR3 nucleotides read TGCGCCAGCAGCCAAGATTGGCTCGGGGACAGGGATGGCTACACCTTC.

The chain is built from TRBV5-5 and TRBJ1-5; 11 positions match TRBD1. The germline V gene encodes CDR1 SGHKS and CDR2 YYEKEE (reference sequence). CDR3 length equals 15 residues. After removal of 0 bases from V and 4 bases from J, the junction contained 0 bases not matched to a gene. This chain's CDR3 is CASSLGDRGNQPQHF. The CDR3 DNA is TGTGCCAGCAGCTTGGGGGACAGGGGGAATCAGCCCCAGCATTTT.

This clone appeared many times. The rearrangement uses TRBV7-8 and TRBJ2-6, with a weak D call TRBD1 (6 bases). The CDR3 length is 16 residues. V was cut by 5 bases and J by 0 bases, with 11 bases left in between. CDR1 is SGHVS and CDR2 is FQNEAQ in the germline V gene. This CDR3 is CASSLRTASGANVLTF. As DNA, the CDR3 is TGTGCCAGCAGCCTTAGGACAGCCTCTGGGGCCAACGTCCTGACTTTC.

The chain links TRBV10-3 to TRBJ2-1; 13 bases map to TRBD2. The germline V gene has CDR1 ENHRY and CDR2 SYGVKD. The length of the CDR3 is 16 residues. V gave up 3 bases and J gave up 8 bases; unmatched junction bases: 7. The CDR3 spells CAISEPTSGRAHEQFF. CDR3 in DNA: TGTGCCATCAGTGAACCCACTAGCGGGAGGGCGCATGAGCAGTTCTTC.

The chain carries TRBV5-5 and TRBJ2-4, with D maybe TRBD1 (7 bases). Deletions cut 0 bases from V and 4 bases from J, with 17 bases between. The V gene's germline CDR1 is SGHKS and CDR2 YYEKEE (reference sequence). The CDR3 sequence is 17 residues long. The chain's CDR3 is CASSLGQGGGKKNIQYF. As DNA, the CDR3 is TGTGCCAGCAGCTTGGGTCAGGGGGGCGGGAAAAAAAACATTCAGTACTTC.

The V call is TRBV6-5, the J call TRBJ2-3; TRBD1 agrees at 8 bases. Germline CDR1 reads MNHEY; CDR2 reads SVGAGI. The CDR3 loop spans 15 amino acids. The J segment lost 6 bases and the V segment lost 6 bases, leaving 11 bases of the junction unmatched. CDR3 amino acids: CASSPRTGSKDTQYF. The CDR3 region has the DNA TGTGCCAGCAGCCCCCGGACAGGGTCAAAGGATACGCAGTATTTT.

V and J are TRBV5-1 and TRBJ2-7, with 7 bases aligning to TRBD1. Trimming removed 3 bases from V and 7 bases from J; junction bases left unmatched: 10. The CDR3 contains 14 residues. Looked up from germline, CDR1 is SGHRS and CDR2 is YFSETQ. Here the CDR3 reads CASSSNRGSREQYF. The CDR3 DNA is TGCGCCAGCAGCTCGAACAGGGGATCGAGGGAGCAGTACTTC.